This T cell receptor (beta chain) was recovered during a study of immune cell composition in non-small cell lung cancer. Looking at the study overall: Tumours were mainly lung adenocarcinoma or squamous cell carcinoma. Study conclusions and caveats: No significant correlation existed between pack-years smoked and tumour clonality. Tumour-associated clones >0.5% occurred in under 40% of adenocarcinomas, over 60% of squamous.

The CDR3 consists of 16 residues. Germline CDR1 and CDR2: SGHAT and FQNNGV. The V gene lost 5 bases and the J gene lost 4 bases, with 17 bases spanning the gap. This clone was seen once. The antigen is not known. The method was immunoSEQ multiplex PCR; TCRdb's version includes in-frame clones alone and lacks a portion of them. The data contain fewer than 2,000 clones, 55% to 65% of them singletons. Normal lung sampling was at least 3 cm from the tumour, as distant as possible. This rearrangement joins TRBV11-2 to TRBJ1-4; tentative D call: TRBD1 (5 bases). Sequencing was carried out using non-adjacent lung tissue. The clonotype comes from a human donor with non-small cell lung cancer. CDR3 bases: TGTGCCAGCAGCAGCGGTCGGGGGTTTAGTAATGAAAAACTGTTTTTT. Protein product: CASSSGRGFSNEKLFF.